This T cell receptor (beta chain) was recorded in a study of OX40 agonist ivuxolimab in advanced cancers. Study background: Averaging approximately 60 years in age, with a range of about 23 to 90, the cohort was approximately 83% male.

Concerning this clone: The antigen remains unidentified.

Notes on the study in general: Also present in some nonresponders was a low level of normalized T-cell clonal expansion.

Trimming left V 4 bases short and J 1 base short, with 8 bases between. This CDR3 region has 14 residues. Germline V gene sequence: CDR1 MNHNY, CDR2 SVGAGI (reference sequence). Profiled with immunoSEQ multiplex PCR; TCRdb holds only in-frame clones, not every one. The data contain about 71,000 clones, 90% to 95% of them singletons. V and J are TRBV6-6 and TRBJ2-1; the D is unclear. Source: CD4+ or CD8+ T cells sorted from blood, taken in a trial of the OX40 agonist ivuxolimab. The receptor was isolated from an adult with an advanced solid tumor such as melanoma, head and neck, liver or kidney cancer. The CDR3 here is CASSSTDSYNEQFF. In nucleotides, the CDR3 is TGTGCCAGCAGTTCTACAGATTCCTACAATGAGCAGTTCTTC.